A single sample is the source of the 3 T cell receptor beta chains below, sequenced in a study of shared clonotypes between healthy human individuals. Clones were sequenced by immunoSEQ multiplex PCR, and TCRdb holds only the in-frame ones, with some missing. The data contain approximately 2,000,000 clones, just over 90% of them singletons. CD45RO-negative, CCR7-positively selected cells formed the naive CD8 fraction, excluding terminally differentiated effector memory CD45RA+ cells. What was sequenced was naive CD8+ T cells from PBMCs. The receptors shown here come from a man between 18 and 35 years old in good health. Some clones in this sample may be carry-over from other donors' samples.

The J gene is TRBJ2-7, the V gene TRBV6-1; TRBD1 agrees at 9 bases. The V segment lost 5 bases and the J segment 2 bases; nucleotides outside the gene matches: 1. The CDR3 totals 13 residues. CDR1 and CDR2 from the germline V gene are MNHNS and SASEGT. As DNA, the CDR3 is TGTGCCAGCAGTACAGGGGGCGCCTACGAGCAGTACTTC. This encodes CASSTGGAYEQYF.

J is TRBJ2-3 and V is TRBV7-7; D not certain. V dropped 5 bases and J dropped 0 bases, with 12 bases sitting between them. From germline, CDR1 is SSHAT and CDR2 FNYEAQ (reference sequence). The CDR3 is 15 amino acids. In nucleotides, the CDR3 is TGTGCCAGCAGCCCCACACTAAGGAGCACAGATACGCAGTATTTT. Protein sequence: CASSPTLRSTDTQYF. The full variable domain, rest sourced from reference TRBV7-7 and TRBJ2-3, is GAGVSQSPRYKVTKRGQDVTLRCDPISSHATLYWYQQALGQGPEFLTYFNYEAQPDKSGLPSDRFSAERPEGSISTLTIQRTEQRDSAMYRCASSPTLRSTDTQYFGPGTRLTVL.

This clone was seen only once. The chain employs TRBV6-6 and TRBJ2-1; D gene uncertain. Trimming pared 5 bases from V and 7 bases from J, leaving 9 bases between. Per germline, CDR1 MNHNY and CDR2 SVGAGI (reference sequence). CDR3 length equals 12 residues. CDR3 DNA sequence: TGTGCCAGCAGTAAAGATAGGAATGAGCAGTTCTTC. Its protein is CASSKDRNEQFF.